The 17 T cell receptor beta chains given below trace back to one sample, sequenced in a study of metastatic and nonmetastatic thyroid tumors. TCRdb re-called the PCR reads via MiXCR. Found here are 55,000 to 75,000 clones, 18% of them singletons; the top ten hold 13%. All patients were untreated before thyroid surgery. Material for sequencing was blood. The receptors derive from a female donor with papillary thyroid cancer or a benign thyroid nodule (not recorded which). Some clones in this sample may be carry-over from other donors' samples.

The CDR3 region has the DNA TGTGCCAGCAGCCCGGGACCGATACGGGCGAACACTGAAGCTTTCTTT. Its translation is CASSPGPIRANTEAFF. The chain recombines TRBV7-3 with TRBJ1-1, with D tentatively TRBD1 (5 bases). This CDR3 contains 16 residues. V was clipped by 5 bases and J by 1 base, with 17 bases between them. Germline CDR1 SGHTA, CDR2 FQGTGA.

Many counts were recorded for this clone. CDR3 loop: CASSPTDTEAFF. The CDR3 bases are TGTGCCAGCAGCCCGACAGACACTGAAGCTTTCTTT. V is TRBV3-1 and J is TRBJ1-1; TRBD1 might be the D (5 bases). Trimming left V 4 bases short and J 3 bases short, with 6 bases between. Germline assignment: CDR1 LGHDT and CDR2 YNNKEL (reference sequence). The CDR3 is 12 amino acids.

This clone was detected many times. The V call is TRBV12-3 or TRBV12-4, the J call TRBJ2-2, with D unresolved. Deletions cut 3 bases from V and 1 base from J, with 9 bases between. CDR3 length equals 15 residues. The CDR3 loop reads CASSLFRVNTGELFF. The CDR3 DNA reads TGTGCCAGCAGTTTGTTCCGGGTGAACACCGGGGAGCTGTTTTTT.

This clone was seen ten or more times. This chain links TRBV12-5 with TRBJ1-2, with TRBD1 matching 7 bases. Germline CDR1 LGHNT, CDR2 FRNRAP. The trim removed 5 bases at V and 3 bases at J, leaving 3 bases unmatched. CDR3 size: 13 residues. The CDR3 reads CASGPDRDYGYTF. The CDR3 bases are TGTGCTAGTGGTCCCGACAGGGACTATGGCTACACCTTC.

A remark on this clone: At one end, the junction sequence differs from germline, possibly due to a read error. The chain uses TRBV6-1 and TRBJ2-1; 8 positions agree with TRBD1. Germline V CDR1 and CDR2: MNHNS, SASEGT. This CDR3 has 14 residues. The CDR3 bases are TGTGCCAGCATGGACAGGGACTCCTACAATGAGCAGCTCTTC. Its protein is CASMDRDSYNEQLF.

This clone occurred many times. DNA of the CDR3: TGTGCCAGCAGCGTTGGGGGGGGTACGCAGTATTTT. Protein product: CASSVGGGTQYF. This chain joins TRBV7-2 and TRBJ2-3; 7 nucleotides match TRBD2. Looked up from germline, CDR1 is SGHTA and CDR2 is FQGNSA. The CDR3 has 12 residues. V lost 5 bases and J lost 8; bases outside the gene matches: 4. The full variable domain, completed using reference TRBV7-2 and TRBJ2-3, is GAGVSQSPSNKVTEKGKDVELRCDPISGHTALYWYRQSLGQGLEFLIYFQGNSAPDKSGLPSDRFSAERTGGSVSTLTIQRTQQEDSAVYLCASSVGGGTQYFGPGTRLTVL.

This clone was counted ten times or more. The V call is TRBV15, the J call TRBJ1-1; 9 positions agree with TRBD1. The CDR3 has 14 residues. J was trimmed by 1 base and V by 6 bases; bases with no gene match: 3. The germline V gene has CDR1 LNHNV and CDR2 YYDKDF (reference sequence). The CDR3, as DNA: TGTGCCACCAGGACGACAGGGGGGAACACTGAAGCTTTCTTT. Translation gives CATRTTGGNTEAFF.

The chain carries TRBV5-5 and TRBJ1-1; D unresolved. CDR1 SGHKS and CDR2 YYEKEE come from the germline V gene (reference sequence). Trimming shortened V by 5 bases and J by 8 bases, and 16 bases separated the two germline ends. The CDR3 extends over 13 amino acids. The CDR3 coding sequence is TGTGCCAGCAGTGTTACAGCGAAAGCGGAAGCTTTCTTT. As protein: CASSVTAKAEAFF.

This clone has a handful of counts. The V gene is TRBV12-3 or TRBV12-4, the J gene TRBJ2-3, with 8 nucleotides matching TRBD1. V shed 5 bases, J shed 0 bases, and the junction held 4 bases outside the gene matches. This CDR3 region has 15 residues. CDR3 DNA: TGTGCCAGCAGTGGGGGGACAGGAAGCACAGATACGCAGTATTTT. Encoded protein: CASSGGTGSTDTQYF.

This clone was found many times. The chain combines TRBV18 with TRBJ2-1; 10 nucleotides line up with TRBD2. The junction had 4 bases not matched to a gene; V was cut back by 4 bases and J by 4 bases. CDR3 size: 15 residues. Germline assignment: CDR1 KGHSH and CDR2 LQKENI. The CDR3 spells CASSLGLAEYNEQFF. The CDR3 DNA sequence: TGTGCCAGCTCACTCGGACTAGCGGAGTACAATGAGCAGTTCTTC.

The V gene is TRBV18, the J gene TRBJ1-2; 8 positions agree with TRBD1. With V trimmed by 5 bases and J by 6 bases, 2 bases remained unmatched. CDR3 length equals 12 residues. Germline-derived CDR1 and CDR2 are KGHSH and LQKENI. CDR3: CASSLTGDGYTF. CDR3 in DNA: TGTGCCAGCTCATTGACAGGGGATGGCTACACCTTC.

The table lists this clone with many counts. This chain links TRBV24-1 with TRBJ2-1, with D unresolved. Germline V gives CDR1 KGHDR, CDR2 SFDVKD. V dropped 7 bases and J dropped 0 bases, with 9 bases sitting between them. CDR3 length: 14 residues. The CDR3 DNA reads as TGTGCCACCAGCCCAAGTGGCTCCTACAATGAGCAGTTCTTC. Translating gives CATSPSGSYNEQFF.

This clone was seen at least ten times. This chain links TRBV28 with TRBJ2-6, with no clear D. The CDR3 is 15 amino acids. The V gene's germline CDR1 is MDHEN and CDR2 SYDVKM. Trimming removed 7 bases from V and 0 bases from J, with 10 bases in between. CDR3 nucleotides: TGTGCCAGCAACCTGGAAGGCTCTGGGGCCAACGTCCTGACTTTC. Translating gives CASNLEGSGANVLTF.

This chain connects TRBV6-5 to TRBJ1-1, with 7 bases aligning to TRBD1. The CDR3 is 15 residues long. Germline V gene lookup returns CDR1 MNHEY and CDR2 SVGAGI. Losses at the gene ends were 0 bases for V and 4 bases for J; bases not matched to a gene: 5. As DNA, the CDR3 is TGTGCCAGCAGTTACTCGTGGCAGGGGGTCACTGAAGCTTTCTTT. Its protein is CASSYSWQGVTEAFF.

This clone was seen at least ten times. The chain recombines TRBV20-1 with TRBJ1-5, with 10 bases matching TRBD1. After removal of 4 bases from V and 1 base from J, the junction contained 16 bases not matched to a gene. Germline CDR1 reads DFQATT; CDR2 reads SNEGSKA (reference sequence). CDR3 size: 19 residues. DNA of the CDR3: TGCAGTGCTACGGCTTCTGGGACAGGGGACTTTTGGAGCAATCAGCCCCAGCATTTT. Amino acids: CSATASGTGDFWSNQPQHF.

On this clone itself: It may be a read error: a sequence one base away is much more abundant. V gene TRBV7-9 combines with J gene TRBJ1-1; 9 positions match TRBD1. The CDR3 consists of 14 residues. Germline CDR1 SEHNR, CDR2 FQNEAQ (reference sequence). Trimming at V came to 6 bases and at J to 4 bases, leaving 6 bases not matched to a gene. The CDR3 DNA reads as TGTGCCAGCAGATTACAGGGGGCGCTCACTGAAGCTTTCTTT. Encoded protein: CASRLQGALTEAFF.

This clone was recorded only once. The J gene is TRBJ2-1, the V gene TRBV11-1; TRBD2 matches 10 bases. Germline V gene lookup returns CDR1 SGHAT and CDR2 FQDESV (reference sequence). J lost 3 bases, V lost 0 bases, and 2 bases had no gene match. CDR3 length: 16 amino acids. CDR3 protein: CASSLALAGVYNEQFF. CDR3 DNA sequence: TGTGCCAGCAGCTTAGCGCTAGCGGGGGTCTACAATGAGCAGTTCTTC.